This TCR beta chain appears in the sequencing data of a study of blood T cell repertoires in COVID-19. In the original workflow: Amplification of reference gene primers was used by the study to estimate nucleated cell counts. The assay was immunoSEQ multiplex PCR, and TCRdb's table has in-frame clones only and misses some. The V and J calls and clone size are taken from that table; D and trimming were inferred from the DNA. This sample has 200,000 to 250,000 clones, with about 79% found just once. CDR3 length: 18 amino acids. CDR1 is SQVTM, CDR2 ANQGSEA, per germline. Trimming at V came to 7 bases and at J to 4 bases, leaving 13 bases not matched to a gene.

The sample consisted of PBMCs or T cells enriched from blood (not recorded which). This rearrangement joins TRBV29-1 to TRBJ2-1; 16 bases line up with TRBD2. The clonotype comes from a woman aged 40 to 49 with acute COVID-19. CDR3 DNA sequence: TGCAGCGCCCCAGCCGGGACTAGCGGGAGGGGGCCATACAATGAGCAGTTCTTC. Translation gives CSAPAGTSGRGPYNEQFF.